This T cell receptor (beta chain) was profiled in a study of T cell responses to AZD1222 COVID-19 vaccine. Looking at the study overall: The study pooled second doses at about 4 or about 12 weeks.

Study observations and caveats: The number of AZD1222 recipients seropositive at baseline was only six. The reported proportion of spike-specific TCRs targeting unmutated variant regions was nearly half.

Generated by immunoSEQ multiplex PCR, the TCRdb table keeps only in-frame clones and is missing some. The table includes some 150,000 clones, 90% detected once. Germline V lookup: CDR1 MGHRA, CDR2 YSYEKL. V lost 0 bases to trimming and J lost 5 bases, with 8 bases between them. The CDR3 spans 14 residues. This clone occurred once. Antigen: not known. The gene calls are TRBV4-1 and TRBJ1-5; D unresolved. Sample: peripheral blood, taken on day 0 of AZD1222 vaccination. The clonotype originates from an adult in good health. DNA of the CDR3: TGCGCCAGCAGCCAAGATAACACAGATCAGCCCCAGCATTTT. Its protein is CASSQDNTDQPQHF.